These 8 T cell receptor beta chains share one sample of origin, sequenced in a study of blood T cells in healthy people across ages. Sample-barcoded 5' priming and a J-beta primer mix drove a second PCR of roughly 7 to 11 cycles. MiXCR, applied by TCRdb to the 5' RACE reads, yields one record per CDR3 protein. The repertoire holds fewer than 2,000,000 distinct CDR3 sequences, with roughly 43% as singletons. The sequenced sample consisted of blood. The receptors derive from a human donor in good health.

This clonotype was seen only a few times. One end of the junction is discordant with germline, which a read error may explain. V and J are TRBV12-3 or TRBV12-4 and TRBJ2-7; 9 bases map to TRBD2. This CDR3 comprises 16 residues. Here the CDR3 DNA reads TGTGCCGGCAGTTCCTACAGCGGGGGGCCCTCCTACGAGCAGTACTTC. This translates into CAGSSYSGGPSYEQYF.

This clonotype was detected only a few times. This chain joins TRBV24-1 and TRBJ1-2, with D maybe TRBD1 (5 bases). The CDR3 is 12 residues long. Deletions cut 5 bases from V and 6 bases from J, with 9 bases between. In germline, CDR1 is KGHDR, CDR2 SFDVKD. CDR3 DNA: TGTGCCACCAGTGTTTCAGGGAATGGCTACACCTTC. Protein sequence: CATSVSGNGYTF.

The chain couples TRBV4-1 to TRBJ2-3, with D possibly being TRBD1 or TRBD2 (5 bases each). The CDR3 loop spans 16 amino acids. V gave up 0 bases and J gave up 3 bases, with 13 bases separating them. Per germline, CDR1 MGHRA and CDR2 YSYEKL. The CDR3 DNA sequence: TGCGCCAGCAGCCAAGATACAGGTGGGGGAACAGATACGCAGTATTTT. It translates to CASSQDTGGGTDTQYF.

This chain joins TRBV2 and TRBJ1-4; D is unresolved. The CDR3 totals 15 residues. Germline loops: CDR1 SNHLY, CDR2 FYNNEI. The V gene lost 6 bases and the J gene lost 6 bases, with 17 bases spanning the gap. This CDR3 is CASRTPAPLDEKLFF. CDR3 coding DNA: TGTGCCAGCAGGACCCCCGCTCCGTTGGATGAAAAACTGTTTTTT.

About this clonotype: This may come from a read error, since a much larger clone is one base off. The chain has TRBV12-3 or TRBV12-4 and TRBJ2-7; possibly TRBD2 for D (5 bases). The CDR3 is 12 residues long. The CDR3 here is CTSSLARAEQYF. Written as DNA, the CDR3 is TGTACCAGCAGTTTAGCGCGGGCAGAGCAGTACTTC.

This clonotype was observed a handful of times. CDR3 nucleotide sequence: TGCAGCCCTAGAGGCTATTTTGGATCACCCCTCCACTTT. Translating it yields CSPRGYFGSPLHF. The chain has TRBV29-1 and TRBJ1-6; no definite D call. V was pared by 8 bases and J by 10 bases, with 18 bases between. The germline gives CDR1 SQVTM, CDR2 ANQGSEA. This CDR3 has 13 amino acids.

The rearrangement links TRBV30 to TRBJ1-1; 7 bases are a match to TRBD1. V gave up 1 base and J gave up 1 base; unmatched junction bases: 3. The CDR3 length is 14 residues. Germline lookup yields CDR1 GTSNPN and CDR2 SVGIG (reference sequence). CDR3 sequence (DNA): TGTGCCTGGAGTGCGGACAGGCAGAACACTGAAGCTTTCTTT. Translation: CAWSADRQNTEAFF.

The chain has TRBV20-1 and TRBJ2-3, with TRBD1 identical over 10 bases. The CDR3 contains 15 residues. Trimming took 6 bases from V and 2 from J; bases not matched to a gene: 8. Per the germline V gene, CDR1 is DFQATT and CDR2 is SNEGSKA (reference sequence). Written as DNA, the CDR3 is TGCAGTGCCACCGGACAGGGGGTACACACAGATACGCAGTATTTT. It encodes CSATGQGVHTDTQYF.